What follows are 17 T cell receptor beta chains derived from one specimen sequenced in a study of fetal regulatory T cell absence and autoimmunity. Measured with immunoSEQ multiplex PCR; TCRdb has only the in-frame clones, and not every one. Of roughly 95,000 clones in the sample, about two thirds were seen once. Source material: pancreas tissue. All receptors derive from a male donor with IPEX syndrome.

This clone turned up a few times. This chain connects TRBV11-3 to TRBJ2-7; 13 bases are shared with TRBD2. V gave up 4 bases and J gave up 2 bases; unmatched junction bases: 5. The CDR3 totals 16 residues. Germline assignment: CDR1 SGHNT and CDR2 YENEEA. The CDR3 here is CASSSNGLAGAYEQYF. CDR3 nucleotide sequence: TGTGCCAGCAGCTCGAACGGACTAGCGGGGGCCTACGAGCAGTACTTC. Full variable domain (missing parts from reference TRBV11-3 and TRBJ2-7): EAGVVQSPRYKIIEKKQPVAFWCNPISGHNTLYWYLQNLGQGPELLIRYENEEAVDDSQLPKDRFSAERLKGVDSTLKIQPAELGDSAVYLCASSSNGLAGAYEQYFGPGTRLTVT.

This chain links TRBV4-3 with TRBJ2-7, with D tentatively TRBD1 or TRBD2 (6 bases each). Germline CDR1 LGHNA, CDR2 YSLEER. The CDR3 loop spans 18 amino acids. V shed 0 bases and J shed 3 bases, with 21 bases lying between them. In DNA form, the CDR3 reads TGCGCCAGCAGCCAAGATCATAGACCGGGGGCCCCCTACTACGAGCAGTACTTC. This codes for CASSQDHRPGAPYYEQYF.

The chain combines TRBV9 with TRBJ2-7, with TRBD2 matching 9 bases. Looked up from germline, CDR1 is SGDLS and CDR2 is YYNGEE. This CDR3 contains 16 residues. V trimming: 0 bases; J trimming: 2 bases; junction bases outside the gene matches: 6. CDR3 DNA: TGTGCCAGCAGCGTAGCTGCGGGAGGGGCCCCCTACGAGCAGTACTTC. This codes for CASSVAAGGAPYEQYF.

The chain combines TRBV29-1 with TRBJ1-1; tentative D call: TRBD1 (5 bases). The V and J ends lost 3 bases and 0 bases respectively, with 14 bases between them. CDR3 length equals 15 residues. In germline, CDR1 is SQVTM, CDR2 ANQGSEA. DNA for the CDR3: TGCAGCGTTGACGGTCCCGGGACCCTGAACACTGAAGCTTTCTTT. Its protein product is CSVDGPGTLNTEAFF.

The chain combines TRBV6-5 with TRBJ2-5, with TRBD2 matching 12 bases. Germline V lookup: CDR1 MNHEY, CDR2 SVGAGI. V gave up 5 bases and J gave up 3 bases; unmatched junction bases: 4. CDR3 length: 15 residues. Here the CDR3 reads CASSTRTSGEETQYF. The CDR3 DNA is TGTGCCAGCAGTACCCGGACTAGCGGGGAAGAGACCCAGTACTTC.

J is TRBJ2-3 and V is TRBV11-3, with D possibly being TRBD2 (6 bases). This CDR3 comprises 13 residues. V lost 1 base and J 4 bases, leaving 6 bases between the germline ends. Germline CDR1 reads SGHNT; CDR2 reads YENEEA. CDR3 sequence: CASSLGGADTQYF. The CDR3 nucleotides read TGTGCCAGCAGCTTAGGGGGGGCAGATACGCAGTATTTT.

The rearrangement links TRBV5-1 to TRBJ2-7; TRBD1 matches at 10 bases. Trimming removed 0 bases from V and 2 bases from J; junction bases left unmatched: 5. CDR1 SGHRS and CDR2 YFSETQ come from the germline V gene. This CDR3 comprises 16 residues. Here the CDR3 DNA reads TGCGCCAGCAGCTTGGGTCCAGGGACAGGGGCCTACGAGCAGTACTTC. Translation gives CASSLGPGTGAYEQYF.

J is TRBJ2-7 and V is TRBV5-1; 13 nucleotides align to TRBD2. V gave up 3 bases and J gave up 7 bases; unmatched junction bases: 4. Germline CDR1 and CDR2: SGHRS and YFSETQ. The CDR3 has 14 residues. Written as DNA, the CDR3 is TGCGCCAGCAGCTCCGTGGGACTAGCGGGAGAGCAGTACTTC. It codes for CASSSVGLAGEQYF. Full variable domain (outside the CDR3, taken from reference TRBV5-1 and TRBJ2-7): KAGVTQTPRYLIKTRGQQVTLSCSPISGHRSVSWYQQTPGQGLQFLFEYFSETQRNKGNFPGRFSGRQFSNSRSEMNVSTLELGDSALYLCASSSVGLAGEQYFGPGTRLTVT.

This clone came up once. The J gene is TRBJ2-1, the V gene TRBV9; 9 bases are a match to TRBD2. This CDR3 has 15 residues. V shed 0 bases, J shed 4 bases, and the junction held 2 bases outside the gene matches. Germline assignment: CDR1 SGDLS and CDR2 YYNGEE. CDR3 sequence reads: CASSVALAGYNEQFF. CDR3 DNA: TGTGCCAGCAGCGTAGCCCTAGCGGGGTACAATGAGCAGTTCTTC. Full variable domain (remainder filled in from reference TRBV9 and TRBJ2-1): DSGVTQTPKHLITATGQRVTLRCSPRSGDLSVYWYQQSLDQGLQFLIQYYNGEERAKGNILERFSAQQFPDLHSELNLSSLELGDSALYFCASSVALAGYNEQFFGPGTRLTVL.

The CDR3 protein is CASSPYTGGPYEQYF. DNA of the CDR3: TGTGCCAGCAGCCCCTATACTGGGGGTCCCTACGAGCAGTACTTC. The V gene is TRBV9, the J gene TRBJ2-7, with D perhaps being TRBD1 or TRBD2 (5 bases each). Germline assignment: CDR1 SGDLS and CDR2 YYNGEE. The CDR3 totals 15 residues. Trimming shortened V by 4 bases and J by 2 bases, and 16 bases separated the two germline ends.

This chain uses TRBV6-1 with TRBJ2-7; D not certain. This CDR3 has 11 residues. V was cut by 5 bases and J by 3 bases, with 5 bases left in between. CDR1 and CDR2 (germline): MNHNS, SASEGT. The CDR3, as DNA: TGTGCCAGCAGTAAAAACTACGAGCAGTACTTC. This codes for CASSKNYEQYF.

The J gene is TRBJ1-3, the V gene TRBV6-1; D gene ambiguous. The CDR3 loop spans 15 amino acids. The germline gives CDR1 MNHNS, CDR2 SASEGT. V lost 3 bases and J lost 4, with 13 bases in between. Here the CDR3 DNA reads TGTGCCAGCAGTGAGTCTCGCTCGTCCGGAAACACCATATATTTT. This translates into CASSESRSSGNTIYF.

This chain joins TRBV7-2 and TRBJ1-5; 9 bases fit TRBD1. CDR1 and CDR2 from the germline V gene are SGHTA and FQGNSA. CDR3 length: 14 amino acids. V trimming: 5 bases; J trimming: 6 bases; junction bases outside the gene matches: 5. The DNA for the CDR3 is TGTGCCAGCAGCACGGGACAGGGCTCTCAGCCCCAGCATTTT. Its protein product is CASSTGQGSQPQHF.

The chain links TRBV6-6 to TRBJ1-1; D might be TRBD1 (5 bases). Trimming pared 7 bases from V and 3 bases from J, leaving 12 bases between. Germline V lookup: CDR1 MNHNY, CDR2 SVGAGI (reference sequence). This CDR3 is built from 13 residues. CDR3 protein: CASTRGVDTEAFF. In nucleotides, the CDR3 is TGTGCCAGCACTAGAGGGGTGGACACTGAAGCTTTCTTT.

The chain links TRBV14 to TRBJ1-2; TRBD1 might be the D (5 bases). V was clipped by 2 bases and J by 1 base, with 11 bases between them. The CDR3 runs 15 residues. The germline V gene encodes CDR1 SGHDN and CDR2 FVKESK. CDR3 sequence (DNA): TGTGCCAGCAGCCAAAAGACAGAAATTAACTATGGCTACACCTTC. It codes for CASSQKTEINYGYTF.

V is TRBV2 and J is TRBJ2-7; D remains ambiguous. V dropped 6 bases and J dropped 3 bases, with 15 bases sitting between them. The CDR3 runs to 14 residues. CDR1 and CDR2 (germline): SNHLY, FYNNEI. CDR3 DNA: TGTGCCAGCAGCGCCCGGGTTGCCAGCTACGAGCAGTACTTC. Translating gives CASSARVASYEQYF. The variable domain in full, completed from reference TRBV2 and TRBJ2-7, reads EPEVTQTPSHQVTQMGQEVILRCVPISNHLYFYWYRQILGQKVEFLVSFYNNEISEKSEIFDDQFSVERPDGSNFTLKIRSTKLEDSAMYFCASSARVASYEQYFGPGTRLTVT.

The V gene is TRBV6-6, the J gene TRBJ2-7, with TRBD1 matching 8 bases. The ends lost 2 bases at V and 4 bases at J; junction bases unmatched: 1. The CDR3 consists of 13 residues. Germline V gene sequence: CDR1 MNHNY, CDR2 SVGAGI (reference sequence). CDR3 sequence: CASSYGDRYEQYF. The DNA for the CDR3 is TGTGCCAGCAGTTACGGGGACAGGTACGAGCAGTACTTC.